The 20 T cell receptor beta chains below all came from one sample that was sequenced in a study of Ad26.COV2.S vaccination and SARS-CoV-2 variants. Produced via immunoSEQ multiplex PCR; TCRdb's table is partial and in-frame only. The data show about 480,000 clones, approximately 88% seen once. Treatment described: around 19 received Ad26.COV2.S at low or high dose, single or two shots; about 5 received placebo; per-sample allocation not given. Specimens were obtained on day 63 following the first vaccine or placebo injection. The source material was peripheral blood, sampled in a trial of Ad26.COV2.S vaccine versus placebo. The receptors come from a person between 18 and 60 years old who received the Ad26.COV2.S COVID-19 vaccine or a placebo.

This clone was recorded a few times. The chain uses TRBV5-1 and TRBJ1-1; D ambiguous. Trimming shortened V by 1 base and J by 5 bases, and 12 bases separated the two germline ends. The germline CDR1 and CDR2 sequences are SGHRS and YFSETQ. CDR3 length: 14 residues. CDR3 bases: TGCGCCAGCAGCTTGCAGGTGACGGGAACTGAAGCTTTCTTT. This sequence encodes CASSLQVTGTEAFF.

The gene calls are TRBV2 and TRBJ2-3, with a weak D call TRBD1 (5 bases). Trimming pared 6 bases from V and 1 base from J, leaving 14 bases between. CDR1 and CDR2 from the germline V gene are SNHLY and FYNNEI. The CDR3 covers 15 residues. CDR3 protein: CASSEQAWGTDTQYF. In DNA, the CDR3 is TGTGCCAGCAGCGAACAGGCTTGGGGCACAGATACGCAGTATTTT.

This chain links TRBV7-2 with TRBJ2-7, with 14 bases aligning to TRBD2. This CDR3 contains 15 residues. Germline V gives CDR1 SGHTA, CDR2 FQGNSA. V was clipped by 7 bases and J by 4 bases; unmatched bases: 6. For the CDR3, the DNA is TGTGCCAGCACCAAGGGACTAGCGGGGGATTACGAGCAGTACTTC. Translation: CASTKGLAGDYEQYF.

The chain is built from TRBV6-4 and TRBJ2-1; the D gene is possibly TRBD2 (6 bases). Trimming pared 6 bases from V and 0 bases from J, leaving 12 bases between. Germline V gives CDR1 MRHNA, CDR2 SNTAGT. The CDR3 is made up of 15 amino acids. The CDR3 nucleotides are TGTGCCAGCAGCAGGGACTTTAGCTCCTACAATGAGCAGTTCTTC. Its protein is CASSRDFSSYNEQFF.

The chain uses TRBV11-2 and TRBJ2-5; 9 nucleotides line up with TRBD2. V lost 3 bases to trimming and J lost 3 bases; unmatched junction nucleotides: 17. This CDR3 has 19 residues. Germline lookup yields CDR1 SGHAT and CDR2 FQNNGV. The CDR3 reads CASSLVPTGGLARKETQYF. The CDR3 DNA reads as TGTGCCAGCAGCTTGGTGCCGACCGGGGGACTAGCCAGGAAAGAGACCCAGTACTTC.

The chain is built from TRBV3-1 (or the pseudogene TRBV3-2) and TRBJ1-1, with TRBD1 as a possible D gene (6 bases). CDR1 LGHDT and CDR2 YNNKEL come from the germline V gene (reference sequence). The V and J ends lost 2 bases and 4 bases respectively, with 14 bases between them. The CDR3 has 15 residues. The CDR3 region is CASSQFAQGTTEAFF. The CDR3 nucleotides read TGTGCCAGCAGCCAATTTGCCCAGGGGACCACTGAAGCTTTCTTT.

The chain carries TRBV13 and TRBJ2-5, with 8 bases aligning to TRBD1. There are 15 residues in the CDR3. Germline assignment: CDR1 PRHDT and CDR2 FYEKMQ (reference sequence). Losses at the gene ends were 6 bases for V and 6 bases for J; bases not matched to a gene: 12. CDR3 loop: CASSSRGRGDQTQYF. The DNA for the CDR3 is TGTGCCAGCAGTAGCAGGGGGCGCGGGGACCAGACCCAGTACTTC.

This rearrangement joins TRBV12-3 or TRBV12-4 to TRBJ2-5; unclear D gene. The CDR3 runs 11 residues. V lost 6 bases and J 2 bases, leaving 4 bases between the germline ends. The DNA of the CDR3 is TGTGCCAGCAGCCGGCAAGAGACCCAGTACTTC. This encodes CASSRQETQYF.

The V and J genes are TRBV2 and TRBJ1-6; D possibly corresponds to TRBD1 (5 bases). V was cut by 3 bases and J by 9 bases, with 12 bases left in between. Germline V gives CDR1 SNHLY, CDR2 FYNNEI. The CDR3 runs to 14 residues. The CDR3 region has the DNA TGTGCCAGCAGTGATTTAAGGGGTGGTTCACCCCTCCACTTT. Translating it yields CASSDLRGGSPLHF.

This chain connects TRBV27 to TRBJ2-2; D ambiguous. The CDR3 contains 16 residues. Germline CDR1 reads MNHEY; CDR2 reads SMNVEV (reference sequence). The ends were cut back, 5 bases at V and 3 bases at J, with 16 bases in the middle. CDR3 in DNA: TGTGCCAGCAGTCGTTTCCCTACTTGGGACACCGGGGAGCTGTTTTTT. It yields the protein CASSRFPTWDTGELFF.

This clone was seen more than once but under ten times. Written as DNA, the CDR3 is TGCAGCGTTTATTTGGCGGGAGGTTACAATGAGCAGTTCTTC. Amino acids: CSVYLAGGYNEQFF. The V gene is TRBV29-1, the J gene TRBJ2-1; 8 bases are shared with TRBD2. CDR1 and CDR2 (germline): SQVTM, ANQGSEA. With 5 bases clipped from V and 4 bases from J, the junction kept 7 bases outside the gene matches. CDR3 length: 14 amino acids.

The chain carries TRBV5-6 and TRBJ2-3; D uncertain. CDR3 length equals 15 residues. The germline CDR1 and CDR2 sequences are SGHDT and YYEEEE. Trimming shortened V by 0 bases and J by 2 bases, and 10 bases separated the two germline ends. For the CDR3, the DNA is TGTGCCAGCAGCTTGGTTTTGTTAGCCACAGATACGCAGTATTTT. Amino acid sequence: CASSLVLLATDTQYF.

Comments on this clone: Other DNA sequences in the sample encode the same CDR3. CDR3 coding DNA: TGCAGTGCTAGTTCGGGGGGAAATGAAAAACTGTTTTTT. It encodes CSASSGGNEKLFF. The chain links TRBV20-1 to TRBJ1-4, with a weak D call TRBD1 (5 bases). V dropped 3 bases and J dropped 5 bases, with 10 bases sitting between them. The CDR3 loop spans 13 amino acids. Germline lookup yields CDR1 DFQATT and CDR2 SNEGSKA (reference sequence).

This clone has a single count. This rearrangement joins TRBV6-6 to TRBJ2-2, with TRBD2 matching 13 bases. This CDR3 spans 20 amino acids. J was trimmed by 0 bases and V by 6 bases; bases with no gene match: 13. CDR1 and CDR2 (germline): MNHNY, SVGAGI (reference sequence). CDR3 protein: CASSRGQPGTSGTNTGELFF. The CDR3, as DNA: TGTGCCAGCAGCCGCGGACAGCCCGGGACTAGCGGGACGAACACCGGGGAGCTGTTTTTT.

This rearrangement joins TRBV6-5 to TRBJ2-1; 10 bases agree with TRBD2. V lost 6 bases and J lost 5; bases outside the gene matches: 7. Germline V gives CDR1 MNHEY, CDR2 SVGAGI. The CDR3 runs to 15 residues. The CDR3 sequence: CASRTGGLADNEQFF. In DNA, the CDR3 is TGTGCCAGCAGGACTGGAGGACTAGCGGACAATGAGCAGTTCTTC.

The chain uses TRBV30 and TRBJ2-2, with 10 nucleotides matching TRBD1. Germline assignment: CDR1 GTSNPN and CDR2 SVGIG (reference sequence). The CDR3 extends over 17 amino acids. V shed 2 bases, J shed 6 bases, and the junction held 12 bases outside the gene matches. The CDR3 nucleotides read TGTGCCTGGAGTAAGGTGGACAGGGGGTTATACCCCGGGGAGCTGTTTTTT. Encoded protein: CAWSKVDRGLYPGELFF.

The gene calls are TRBV6-5 and TRBJ1-1; D is unclear. Germline V gene sequence: CDR1 MNHEY, CDR2 SVGAGI. The CDR3 consists of 11 residues. V dropped 4 bases and J dropped 1 base, with 1 base sitting between them. CDR3 loop: CASSSNTEAFF. CDR3 nucleotides: TGTGCCAGCAGTTCGAACACTGAAGCTTTCTTT.

The chain employs TRBV2 and TRBJ1-2; 8 positions match TRBD1. The CDR3 is 14 residues long. Germline V lookup: CDR1 SNHLY, CDR2 FYNNEI. The J segment lost 4 bases and the V segment lost 4 bases, leaving 5 bases of the junction unmatched. CDR3 region: CASSVSGGPYGYTF. The CDR3 region has the DNA TGTGCCAGCAGTGTCTCAGGGGGCCCCTATGGCTACACCTTC.

The chain couples TRBV12-3 or TRBV12-4 to TRBJ1-1; D remains unclear. This CDR3 region has 13 residues. Trimming took off 3 bases at V and 5 bases at J, with 10 bases between the two ends. CDR3 protein: CASSFSTGTEAFF. CDR3 sequence (DNA): TGTGCCAGCAGTTTTTCTACTGGGACTGAAGCTTTCTTT.

This sequence joins TRBV4-2 and TRBJ1-5, with no clear D. The CDR3 has 14 amino acids. V lost 0 bases to trimming and J lost 5 bases, with 8 bases between them. Germline values: CDR1 LGHNA, CDR2 YNFKEQ. The DNA for the CDR3 is TGTGCCAGCAGCCAAGATTATGGGGATCAGCCCCAGCATTTT. This codes for CASSQDYGDQPQHF.